A single T cell receptor beta chain is shown here with its context. This sample was taken from a study of blood T cell repertoires in COVID-19. Germline loops: CDR1 SGHNT, CDR2 YYREEE (reference sequence). The V and J ends lost 4 bases and 7 bases respectively, with 15 bases between them. This CDR3 is 15 amino acids long. Repertoires were generated with immunoSEQ multiplex PCR, while TCRdb's copy carries only in-frame clones and drops some. The repertoire consists of fewer than 200,000 clones, with roughly four fifths occurring once and the leading ten covering approximately 10%. Specimen: peripheral blood. This chain links TRBV5-4 with TRBJ1-6, with a possible D match to TRBD1 (5 bases). This receptor was identified in a woman aged 40 to 49 with COVID-19, enrolled during active disease. The CDR3 here is CASSQSVTENSPLHF. In DNA, the CDR3 is TGTGCCAGCAGCCAGAGTGTGACAGAAAATTCACCCCTCCACTTT.